Listed below are T cell receptor beta chains from one sample, sequenced in a study of cytomegalovirus exposure and HLA in healthy donors. TCRdb's copy holds only in-frame clones and misses some; the assay was immunoSEQ multiplex PCR. Of some 200,000 clones listed, over 80% are singletons. The sample consisted of PBMCs. These receptor sequences come from a boy aged 2-9 years in good health and CMV-seronegative. Both conserved end residues are part of each CDR3. Each record gives: V gene, clone size, J gene, D gene, CDR3 length, CDR3 protein, CDR3 DNA. A D gene is named only where the DNA matches it firmly. The size entry is marked missing in some rows and otherwise reads once, few, many or a size class.

v_gene: TRBV6-1; abundance: .; j_gene: TRBJ1-5; d_gene: .; len: 13; CDR3aa: CASSEGGGQPQHF; CDR3nt: TGTGCCAGCAGTGAAGGGGGCGGTCAGCCCCAGCATTTT
v_gene: TRBV5-4; abundance: .; j_gene: TRBJ2-1; d_gene: .; len: 14; CDR3aa: CASSLVPPGNEQFF; CDR3nt: TGTGCCAGCAGCTTGGTACCCCCGGGGAATGAGCAGTTCTTC
v_gene: TRBV5-1; abundance: once; j_gene: TRBJ1-1; d_gene: .; len: 14; CDR3aa: CASSLGLGDTEAFF; CDR3nt: TGCGCCAGCAGCTTGGGTTTAGGGGACACTGAAGCTTTCTTT
v_gene: TRBV9; abundance: .; j_gene: TRBJ1-4; d_gene: .; len: 14; CDR3aa: CASSLDRLGEKLFF; CDR3nt: TGTGCCAGCAGCCTCGACAGGTTAGGAGAAAAACTGTTTTTT
v_gene: TRBV6-1; abundance: few; j_gene: TRBJ1-5; d_gene: .; len: 12; CDR3aa: CASGASNQPQHF; CDR3nt: TGTGCCAGCGGGGCTAGCAATCAGCCCCAGCATTTT
v_gene: TRBV27; abundance: .; j_gene: TRBJ2-1; d_gene: TRBD1; len: 14; CDR3aa: CASSLQTGGNEQFF; CDR3nt: TGTGCCAGCAGTTTACAAACAGGGGGCAATGAGCAGTTCTTC
v_gene: TRBV2; abundance: .; j_gene: TRBJ2-3; d_gene: TRBD2; len: 16; CDR3aa: CASSEMASGASDTQYF; CDR3nt: TGTGCCAGCAGTGAGATGGCTAGCGGGGCCTCGGATACGCAGTATTTT
v_gene: TRBV29-1; abundance: .; j_gene: TRBJ2-5; d_gene: .; len: 12; CDR3aa: CSAHREQETQYF; CDR3nt: TGCAGCGCCCATCGGGAGCAAGAGACCCAGTACTTC
v_gene: TRBV7-9; abundance: .; j_gene: TRBJ2-7; d_gene: TRBD2; len: 14; CDR3aa: CASRPGLADYEQYF; CDR3nt: TGTGCCAGCAGACCGGGACTAGCGGATTACGAGCAGTACTTC
v_gene: TRBV30; abundance: .; j_gene: TRBJ1-4; d_gene: .; len: 14; CDR3aa: CAWSVRAGFGKLFF; CDR3nt: TGTGCCTGGAGTGTAAGGGCGGGGTTTGGAAAACTGTTTTTT
v_gene: TRBV19; abundance: few; j_gene: TRBJ1-5; d_gene: TRBD1; len: 15; CDR3aa: CASSVGQGSNQPQHF; CDR3nt: TGTGCCAGTAGCGTGGGACAGGGAAGCAATCAGCCCCAGCATTTT
v_gene: TRBV27; abundance: .; j_gene: TRBJ1-1; d_gene: .; len: 14; CDR3aa: CASSWRGMNTEAFF; CDR3nt: TGTGCCAGCAGTTGGAGGGGTATGAACACTGAAGCTTTCTTT
v_gene: TRBV2; abundance: .; j_gene: TRBJ2-2; d_gene: TRBD1; len: 14; CDR3aa: CASSETGGPGELFF; CDR3nt: TGTGCCAGCAGTGAGACAGGGGGGCCCGGGGAGCTGTTTTTT
v_gene: TRBV6-1; abundance: few; j_gene: TRBJ1-5; d_gene: TRBD1; len: 15; CDR3aa: CASSGTGHSNQPQHF; CDR3nt: TGTGCCAGCAGTGGGACAGGACACTCCAATCAGCCCCAGCATTTT
v_gene: TRBV6-4; abundance: .; j_gene: TRBJ2-3; d_gene: .; len: 12; CDR3aa: CASSDLEDTQYF; CDR3nt: TGTGCCAGCAGTGATCTCGAGGATACGCAGTATTTT